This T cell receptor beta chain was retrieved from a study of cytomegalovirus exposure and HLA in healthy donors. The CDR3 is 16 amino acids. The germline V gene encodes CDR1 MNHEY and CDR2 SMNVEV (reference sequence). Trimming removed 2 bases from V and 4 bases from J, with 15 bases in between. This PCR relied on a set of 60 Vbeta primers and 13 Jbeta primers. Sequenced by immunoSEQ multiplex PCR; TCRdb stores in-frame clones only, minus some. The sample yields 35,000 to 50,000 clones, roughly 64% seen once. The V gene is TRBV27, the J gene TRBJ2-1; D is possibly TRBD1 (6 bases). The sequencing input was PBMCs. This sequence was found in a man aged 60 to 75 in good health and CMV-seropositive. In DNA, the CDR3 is TGTGCCAGCAGTTTACGCAGGTCAGGGGTGTACAATGAGCAGTTCTTC. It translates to CASSLRRSGVYNEQFF.